The clone carrying this T cell receptor (beta chain) was seen only once. Its target is unknown. This sample is drawn from a study of a mutant IDH1 vaccine in newly diagnosed glioma. The overall study: In weeks 1, 3, 5, 7, 11, 15, 19 and 23, patients were immunized, eight times in all. A roughly 60% male, approximately 38% female split and a mean age of about 40 years characterized treated patients. Former treatment meant radiotherapy, temozolomide, or both; the majority had gotten both.

Specified time point: week 23, last vaccination. A 20-mer mutant IDH1 peptide at 300 ug was injected subcutaneously with topical imiquimod. Germline assignment: CDR1 PRHDT and CDR2 FYEKMQ (reference sequence). The CDR3 loop spans 15 amino acids. V was trimmed by 0 bases and J by 2 bases, leaving 9 bases between them. Assay used: immunoSEQ multiplex PCR; TCRdb lists only in-frame clones, some missing. The sample holds approximately 60,000 clones, roughly 77% seen once. This chain connects TRBV13 to TRBJ2-3; D is perhaps TRBD2 (5 bases). This receptor was taken from a woman aged 40 to 50 with glioma. Some clones in this sample may be carry-over from other donors' samples. The specimen comprised PBMCs, sampled from a glioma patient whose treatment included an IDH1 peptide vaccine. CDR3 in DNA: TGTGCCAGCAGCTTAGGCCCCGGGGTCACAGATACGCAGTATTTT. Amino acid sequence: CASSLGPGVTDTQYF.